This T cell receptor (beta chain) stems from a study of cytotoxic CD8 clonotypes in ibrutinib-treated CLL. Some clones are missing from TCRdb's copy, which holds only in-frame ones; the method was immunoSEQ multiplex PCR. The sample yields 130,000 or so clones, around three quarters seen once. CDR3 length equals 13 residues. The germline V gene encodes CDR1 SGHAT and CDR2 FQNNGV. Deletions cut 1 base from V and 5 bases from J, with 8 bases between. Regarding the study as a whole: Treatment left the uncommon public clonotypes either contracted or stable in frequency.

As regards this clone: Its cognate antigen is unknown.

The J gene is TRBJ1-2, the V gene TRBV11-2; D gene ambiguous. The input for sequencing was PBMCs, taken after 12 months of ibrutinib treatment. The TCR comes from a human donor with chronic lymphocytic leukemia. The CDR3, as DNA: TGTGCCAGCAGCTTAGGAGAGCCGTATGGCTACACCTTC. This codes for CASSLGEPYGYTF.